This record looks at one T cell receptor beta chain sequence and its context. Other DNA sequences in the same sample also yield this CDR3. The data are from a study of blood T cell repertoires in COVID-19. Whole-study context: Acute and convalescent COVID-19 specimens originated in the United States, Italy and Spain. T cells, B-cell-depleted T cells, or PBMCs supplied cDNA or gDNA.

In the original analysis: Researchers report that nucleated cell counts were estimated from reference gene primer amplification. Assay used: immunoSEQ multiplex PCR; TCRdb lists only in-frame clones, some missing. That table supplies the V and J calls and clone size; D and trimming were determined from the DNA. The table records around 20,000 clones, 86% of them present only once. CDR3 length equals 15 residues. CDR1 is SGHRS and CDR2 is YFSETQ in the germline V gene. Trimming removed 1 base from V and 6 bases from J; junction bases left unmatched: 4. Sequenced: peripheral blood. The source is a man in his 70s with acute or convalescent COVID-19. The chain recombines TRBV5-1 with TRBJ2-1; 10 bases agree with TRBD2. In DNA form, the CDR3 reads TGCGCCAGCAGCTTGCCCTGGACTAGCGGCAATGAGCAGTTCTTC. This translates into CASSLPWTSGNEQFF.